The present TCR beta chain was sequenced within a study of T-cell memory formation after mild COVID-19. Study results and limitations: There were some responding clones in pre-infection memory, which suggested that cross-reactive memory had joined.

This clonotype was found a few times. Its target is not known. In TCRdb, the 5' RACE reads were re-called with MiXCR into one record per CDR3 protein. Of around 440,000 distinct CDR3 sequences detected, about 20% appear once; the ten largest clones hold about 12%. Trimming removed 5 bases from V and 1 base from J, with 14 bases in between. CDR1 and CDR2 from the germline V gene are MNHEY and SVGEGT. The CDR3 contains 15 residues. The sample consisted of PBMCs or a T cell subset sorted from them (not recorded which). The chain uses TRBV6-2 or TRBV6-3 and TRBJ1-1; D possibly corresponds to TRBD1 (5 bases). The source is an adult woman who had mild COVID-19 (a few samples of this study predate the infection). Cell type and time point are not known. CDR3 sequence: CASSPPGPRNTEAFF. The CDR3 DNA is TGTGCCAGCAGTCCCCCGGGACCGAGGAACACTGAAGCTTTCTTT.